A selection of T cell receptor beta chains follows, all from one sample in a study of blood T cells in healthy people across ages. TCRdb recomputed calls from the 5' RACE reads with MiXCR, one row per CDR3 protein. The sample carries approximately 800,000 distinct CDR3 sequences, around 25% recorded once. These data were likewise used in another study, on T cells of mothers and their children.

Sequencing was performed on blood. The receptors derive from a boy aged 5-17 years in good health. The CDR3 runs from the conserved cysteine through the conserved F or W. D genes are given only for firm matches. For some rows the clone size is stated as once, few or many, or as a class when expanded; others skip it.

J	V	size	D	DNA	CDR3
TRBJ1-1	TRBV20-1	NA	NA	TGCAGTGCTAGAGAGGTGGGAAAGGACACTGAAGCTTTCTTT	CSAREVGKDTEAFF
TRBJ2-2	TRBV27	NA	NA	TGTGCCAGCAGTTTTATCGCCGGGACGGGAAGCACCGGGGAGCTGTTTTTT	CASSFIAGTGSTGELFF
TRBJ1-2	TRBV4-1	NA	NA	TGCGCCAGCAGCCAACACCTTTCAGATAACTATGGCTACACCTTC	CASSQHLSDNYGYTF
TRBJ2-1	TRBV7-3	few	TRBD2	TGTGCCAGCAGCTCAGGCCCCCCTAGCGGGAGGGTCAATGAGCAGTTCTTC	CASSSGPPSGRVNEQFF
TRBJ2-7	TRBV4-3	NA	TRBD2	TGCGCCAGCAGCCAAGGATCTGCGGGAGGCCACGAGCAGTACTTC	CASSQGSAGGHEQYF
TRBJ2-7	TRBV4-1	few	TRBD1	TGCGCCAGCAGCCATCGGACAGGTTTGGGCCTCGGATCCTACGAGCAGTACTTC	CASSHRTGLGLGSYEQYF
TRBJ1-2	TRBV7-9	NA	NA	TGTGCCAGCAGCTTAGCGTTGGGGGGCTACACCTTC	CASSLALGGYTF
TRBJ2-5	TRBV29-1	few	NA	TGCAGCGTTGACCTAGAGACCCAGTACTTC	CSVDLETQYF
TRBJ1-6	TRBV7-2	NA	NA	TGTGCCAGCAGCCCAAGTGGGCGGATCTATAATTCACCCCTCCACTTT	CASSPSGRIYNSPLHF
TRBJ2-2	TRBV7-9	few	NA	TGTGCCAGCAGCTTTCATTCCGGGACTGGGGAGCTGTTTTTT	CASSFHSGTGELFF
TRBJ1-2	TRBV7-2	few	NA	TGTGCCAGCAGCGAGTTCTATGGCTACACCTTC	CASSEFYGYTF
TRBJ2-4	TRBV7-2	NA	NA	TGTGCCAGCAGCTTAGTTGTGGGGGTGGGCAAAAACATTCAGTACTTC	CASSLVVGVGKNIQYF
TRBJ1-4	TRBV30	few	TRBD1	TGTGCCTGGAGCCGGACAGGGGGCTATGAAAAACTGTTTTTT	CAWSRTGGYEKLFF
TRBJ2-5	TRBV28	NA	NA	TGTGCCAGCAGCCTCCGGAACCAGGGTTGGAAGACCCAGTACTTC	CASSLRNQGWKTQYF
TRBJ2-7	TRBV10-3	NA	TRBD2	TGTGCCATCATAGGCCCGGGAGGCGGCCCCTACGAGCAGTACTTC	CAIIGPGGGPYEQYF
TRBJ2-5	TRBV28	NA	TRBD1	TGTGCCACCAAACACGGGGACAGGGAAGAAGAGACCCAGTACTTC	CATKHGDREEETQYF
TRBJ2-3	TRBV7-3	NA	NA	TGTGCCAGCACCCGCAGAGTGGCAGGGCTTAACACAGATACGCAGTATTTT	CASTRRVAGLNTDTQYF
TRBJ2-7	TRBV10-3	NA	NA	TGTGCCATCAGTGAAAGGGGAGGCTACGAGCAGTACTTC	CAISERGGYEQYF
TRBJ2-7	TRBV27	once	NA	TGTGCCAGCAGTGCCCCCAGGGATCCCCACGAGCAGTACTTC	CASSAPRDPHEQYF
TRBJ2-1	TRBV19	NA	TRBD2	TGTGCCAGTAGTCCCGGTAGCGGGAGTAATGAGCAGTTCTTC	CASSPGSGSNEQFF
TRBJ2-4	TRBV29-1	few	NA	TGCAGCGTTGTTGGAAGACTAGCCAAAAACATTCAGTACTTC	CSVVGRLAKNIQYF
TRBJ1-4	TRBV5-1	NA	NA	TGCGCCAGCAGCCCGGACGGAGCAACTAATGAAAAACTGTTTTTT	CASSPDGATNEKLFF
TRBJ2-1	TRBV6-5	NA	NA	TGTGCCAGCAGTTACTTAGGAAAAGTGGGTGAGCAGTTCTTC	CASSYLGKVGEQFF
TRBJ1-5	TRBV20-1	NA	NA	TGCAGTGCTAGTGAGGGTCAGGGGCTTCAGCCCCAGCGTTTT	CSASEGQGLQPQRF
TRBJ1-2	TRBV14	NA	NA	TGTGCCAGCAGCCACCTGGTCGGCAACTATGGCTACACCTTC	CASSHLVGNYGYTF
TRBJ2-7	TRBV29-1	many	TRBD2	TGCAGCGTGAGACTAGCGGGCCGAGTCGAGCAGTACTTC	CSVRLAGRVEQYF
TRBJ2-7	TRBV12-3/TRBV12-4	few	TRBD2	TGTGCCAGCAGTTTGGCTAGCGGGAGCGAGCAGTACTTC	CASSLASGSEQYF
TRBJ2-3	TRBV7-9	few	TRBD1	TGTGCCAGCAGGTCCCCAAGGGGGCCTGAACCCCATACGCGGTATTTT	CASRSPRGPEPHTRYF
TRBJ2-7	TRBV5-1	few	NA	TGCGCCAGCAGCTTGGACAGGTTCGAGCAGTACTTC	CASSLDRFEQYF
TRBJ2-5	TRBV20-1	few	NA	TGCAGTGCTCAACCCCCCACAGGGCTCCAAGAGACCCAGTACTTC	CSAQPPTGLQETQYF
TRBJ2-5	TRBV11-1	few	NA	TGTGCCAGCTCGTATGGGACCCAAGGGACCCAGTACTTC	CASSYGTQGTQYF
TRBJ2-1	TRBV4-3	NA	TRBD2	TGCGCCAGCAGCCAAGATGACGGGGGGACTGGTTACAATGAGCAGTTCTTC	CASSQDDGGTGYNEQFF
TRBJ2-5	TRBV10-3	many	NA	TGTGCCATCAGTGTCGGGGAGACCCAGTACTTC	CAISVGETQYF
TRBJ2-3	TRBV7-9	NA	TRBD1	TGTGCCAGCAGCTTATTACCGGGGACAGATACGCGGTATTTT	CASSLLPGTDTRYF
TRBJ1-5	TRBV6-5	few	TRBD1	TGTGCCAGCAGTTCCGGACAGGGGAGTCAGCCCCAGCATTTT	CASSSGQGSQPQHF
TRBJ2-5	TRBV7-9	NA	TRBD2	TGTGCCAGCAGCTGGGGGACTAGCGGTCAAGAGACCCAGTACTTC	CASSWGTSGQETQYF
TRBJ2-2	TRBV29-1	NA	NA	TGCAGCGTTCCCATACAATCCGGGGAGCTGTTTTTT	CSVPIQSGELFF
TRBJ2-3	TRBV20-1	NA	NA	TGCAGTGCTCCTGGGACTCTCACAGATACGCAGTATTTT	CSAPGTLTDTQYF
TRBJ1-5	TRBV6-2/TRBV6-3	few	NA	TGTGCCAGTAGGAGGAGGGATCAGCCCCAGCATTTT	CASRRRDQPQHF
TRBJ2-2	TRBV5-1	NA	TRBD1	TGCGCCAGCAGCTTTAGGACAGGGGGCCGAACCGGGGAGCTGTTTTTT	CASSFRTGGRTGELFF
TRBJ1-1	TRBV5-5	few	NA	TGTGCCAGCAGCTCTGGGGTCAGTTTGAACACTGAAGCTTTCTTT	CASSSGVSLNTEAFF
TRBJ2-7	TRBV6-5	few	NA	TGTGCCAGCAGAACACGGAGGCTCGGCCTCGAGCAGTACTTC	CASRTRRLGLEQYF
TRBJ1-1	TRBV5-5	NA	NA	TGTGCCAGCAGCTTAGTTTCTGGTCAGAACACTGAAGCTTTCTTT	CASSLVSGQNTEAFF
TRBJ1-1	TRBV3-1	few	NA	TGTGCCAGCAGCCAAGTGGGCCCTAGTTCGGAAGCTTTCTTT	CASSQVGPSSEAFF
TRBJ2-5	TRBV15	NA	TRBD2	TGTGCCACCAGCAGGCGCCCGGGACTAGCGGGTCCGGAGGGGTTCTTC	CATSRRPGLAGPEGFF
TRBJ2-7	TRBV7-2	NA	TRBD1	TGTGCCAGCAGCTCCACACAGGGGCTCGAGCAGTACTTC	CASSSTQGLEQYF
TRBJ2-5	TRBV5-1	few	TRBD1	TGCGCCAGCAGAGGGACAGCCCAAGGAGTAGAGACCCAGTACTTC	CASRGTAQGVETQYF
TRBJ1-3	TRBV5-5	few	NA	TGTGCCAGCAGCGCAGGGACCTCCTCTGGAAACACCATATATTTT	CASSAGTSSGNTIYF
TRBJ1-4	TRBV7-9	few	TRBD1	TGTGCCAGCAGCTCCCGGACAGGATGGGATGAAAAACTGTTTTTT	CASSSRTGWDEKLFF
TRBJ2-7	TRBV7-2	few	TRBD1	TGTGCCAGCAGCCCCTCCTTCACAGGGGTGGACGAGCAGTACTTC	CASSPSFTGVDEQYF
TRBJ2-1	TRBV9	few	TRBD1	TGTGCCAGCAGCGTAGAGACCGGACAGGGAATAAGCAATGAGCAGTTCTTC	CASSVETGQGISNEQFF
TRBJ2-5	TRBV7-2	NA	NA	TGTGCCGGCAGCTTAACGAGTACTAGGGAGACCCAGTACTTC	CAGSLTSTRETQYF
TRBJ2-7	TRBV7-9	NA	NA	TGTGCCAGCAGCCCCCTCACCTACGAGCAGTACTTC	CASSPLTYEQYF
TRBJ2-7	TRBV11-2	few	TRBD1	TGTGCCAGCAGCTTTTACAGGGGGAGTTCCTACGAGCAGTACTTC	CASSFYRGSSYEQYF
TRBJ2-3	TRBV2	few	NA	TGTGCCAGCAGCGCCCCCCGCAGCGGTGGCACAGATACGCAGTATTTT	CASSAPRSGGTDTQYF